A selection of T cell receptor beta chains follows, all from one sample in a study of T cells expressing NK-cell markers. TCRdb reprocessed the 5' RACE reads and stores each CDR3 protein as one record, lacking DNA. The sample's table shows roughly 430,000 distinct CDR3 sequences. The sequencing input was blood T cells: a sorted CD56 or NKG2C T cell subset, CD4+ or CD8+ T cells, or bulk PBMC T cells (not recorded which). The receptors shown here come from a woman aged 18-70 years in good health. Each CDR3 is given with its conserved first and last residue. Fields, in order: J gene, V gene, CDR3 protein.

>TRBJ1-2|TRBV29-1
CSVYTTGTNYGYTF
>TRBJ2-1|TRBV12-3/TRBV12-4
CASSPGQGRASEQFF
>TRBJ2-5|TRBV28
CASSPGGEETQYF
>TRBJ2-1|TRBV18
CASSLMAAGSYNEQFF
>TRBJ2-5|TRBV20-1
CSASISGGETQYF
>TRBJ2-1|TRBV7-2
CASANVPHRGAYNEQFF
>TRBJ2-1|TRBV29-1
CSVEDASYNEQFF
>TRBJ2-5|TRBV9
CASSVSGGAGETQYF
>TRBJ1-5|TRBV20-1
CSALDDSNQRQHF
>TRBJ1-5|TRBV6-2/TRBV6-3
CASSYLGNNQPQHF
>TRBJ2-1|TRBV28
CASSRTGTGLNEQFF
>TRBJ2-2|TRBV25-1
CASTDYYTGELFF
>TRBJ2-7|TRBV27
CASGDFKFQYF
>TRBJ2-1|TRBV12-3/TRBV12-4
CASSPLAGGQRRRSYNEQFF
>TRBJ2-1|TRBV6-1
CASSNTGTSIFGEQFF
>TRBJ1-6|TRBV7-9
CASSPWNMDSPLHF
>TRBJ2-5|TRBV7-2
CASRGSAGRETQYF
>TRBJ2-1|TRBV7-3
CASSLRAGAFYNEQFF
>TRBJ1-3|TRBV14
CASSQIDHGSGNTIYF
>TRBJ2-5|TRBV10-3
CAISVGLAGSQETQYF
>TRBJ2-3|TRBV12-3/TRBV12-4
CASSGRRGSTDTQYF
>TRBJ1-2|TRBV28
CASGPTGYGYTF
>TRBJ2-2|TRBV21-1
CASSIRSNTGELFF
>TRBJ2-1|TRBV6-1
CACRGQGSYNEQFF
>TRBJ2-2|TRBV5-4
CASSRTGGTERTGELFF
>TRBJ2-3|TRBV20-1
CSAMSGLAVDTQYF
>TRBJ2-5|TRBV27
CASSPLAGVQETQYF
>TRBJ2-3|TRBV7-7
CASSLGLGSSTDTQYF
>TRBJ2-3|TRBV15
CATSNPSGLAGVGTDTQYF
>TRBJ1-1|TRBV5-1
CASSLRPPTEAFF
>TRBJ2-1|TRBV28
CASSFPPNEQFF
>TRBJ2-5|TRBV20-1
CSARGTSGRETQYF
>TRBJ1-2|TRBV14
CASSQTPGILYGYTF
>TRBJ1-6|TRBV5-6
CASSLRVTPLHF
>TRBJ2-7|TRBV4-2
CASSQAGTESYEQYF
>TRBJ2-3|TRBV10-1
CASSGPRGWPDTQYF